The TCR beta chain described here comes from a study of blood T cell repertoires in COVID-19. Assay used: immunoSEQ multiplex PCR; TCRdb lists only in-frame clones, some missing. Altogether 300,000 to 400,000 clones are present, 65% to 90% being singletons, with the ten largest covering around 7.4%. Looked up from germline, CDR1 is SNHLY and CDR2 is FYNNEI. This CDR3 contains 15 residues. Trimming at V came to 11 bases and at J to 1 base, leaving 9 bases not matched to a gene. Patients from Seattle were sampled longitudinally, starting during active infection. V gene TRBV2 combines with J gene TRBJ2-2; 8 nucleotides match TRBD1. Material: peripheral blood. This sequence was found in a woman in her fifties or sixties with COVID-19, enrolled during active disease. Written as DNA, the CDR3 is TGTGCCCGCCGATCGGGACAGGAGAACACCGGGGAGCTGTTTTTT. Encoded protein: CARRSGQENTGELFF.